A selection of T cell receptor beta chains follows, all from one sample in a study of Ad26.COV2.S vaccination and SARS-CoV-2 variants. Repertoires were generated with immunoSEQ multiplex PCR, while TCRdb's copy carries only in-frame clones and drops some. The table lists around 420,000 clones, around nine tenths of them singletons, with 3.6% in the top ten. Source: peripheral blood, taken in a trial of Ad26.COV2.S vaccine versus placebo. The source of these receptors is a person between 18 and 59 years old who received the Ad26.COV2.S COVID-19 vaccine or a placebo. The CDR3 runs from the conserved cysteine through the conserved F or W. The D gene is left open where the match is weak. Clone size is shown for a subset of rows, as once, few, many or a class of expanded clone.

j_call d_call cdr3_length v_call clone_size cdr3_aa cdr3_nt
TRBJ1-1 TRBD1 18 TRBV4-1 NA CASSQEGSPGGWNTEAFF TGCGCCAGCAGCCAAGAAGGGTCGCCAGGGGGCTGGAACACTGAAGCTTTCTTT
TRBJ1-1 TRBD1 12 TRBV29-1 NA CSGGDRGTEAFF TGCAGCGGGGGGGACAGGGGAACTGAAGCTTTCTTT
TRBJ2-7 TRBD1 15 TRBV9 NA CASSVNDRVMDEQYF TGTGCCAGCAGCGTAAACGACAGGGTCATGGACGAGCAGTACTTC
TRBJ2-3 NA 16 TRBV5-5 NA CASSLGATGLTDTQYF TGTGCCAGCAGCTTGGGTGCTACGGGACTCACAGATACGCAGTATTTT
TRBJ1-5 NA 15 TRBV6-2/TRBV6-3 NA CASSREGLGNQPQHF TGTGCCAGCAGCCGGGAGGGACTTGGCAATCAGCCCCAGCATTTT
TRBJ1-2 TRBD1 13 TRBV7-9 NA CASSLGDRWAYTF TGTGCCAGCAGCCTCGGGGACAGGTGGGCCTACACCTTC
TRBJ2-7 NA 14 TRBV7-9 once CASSNPGTERSLFF TGTGCCAGCAGCAACCCGGGGACTGAGAGATCCCTGTTTTTC
TRBJ2-1 TRBD2 15 TRBV3-1/TRBV3-2 NA CASSQFAGGYNEQFF TGTGCCAGCAGCCAATTCGCGGGGGGGTACAATGAGCAGTTCTTC
TRBJ1-6 NA 12 TRBV30 NA CAWSGQNSPLHF TGTGCCTGGAGTGGGCAAAATTCACCCCTCCACTTT
TRBJ1-5 NA 13 TRBV7-6 NA CASSVDSNQPQHF TGTGCCAGCAGCGTGGATAGCAATCAGCCCCAGCATTTT
TRBJ1-6 TRBD1 13 TRBV9 NA CATGGDSNSPLHF TGTGCCACGGGAGGGGACAGTAATTCACCCCTCCACTTT
TRBJ2-7 NA 12 TRBV25-1 NA CASSVSSYEQYF TGTGCCAGCAGTGTTAGCTCCTACGAGCAGTACTTC
TRBJ2-1 NA 10 TRBV30 NA CASGVNEQFF TGTGCATCAGGGGTCAATGAGCAGTTCTTC
TRBJ2-7 TRBD1 13 TRBV19 NA CASGRQGNYEQYF TGTGCCAGTGGGAGACAGGGGAACTACGAGCAGTACTTC
TRBJ2-1 TRBD1 16 TRBV7-9 NA CASSLVGTAIYDEQFF TGTGCCAGCAGCTTAGTCGGGACAGCGATTTACGATGAGCAGTTCTTC
TRBJ2-7 NA 13 TRBV30 once CAWKVQGWYEQYF TGTGCCTGGAAGGTCCAGGGGTGGTACGAGCAGTACTTC
TRBJ1-3 NA 16 TRBV2 NA CASSREGGDSGNTIYF TGTGCCAGCAGTCGGGAAGGGGGGGACTCTGGAAACACCATATATTTT
TRBJ2-7 NA 15 TRBV2 NA CASSPPGTRPYEQYF TGTGCCAGCAGTCCCCCGGGCACGCGCCCCTACGAGCAGTACTTC
TRBJ2-7 TRBD1 14 TRBV11-2 NA CASRTGQGALEQYF TGTGCCAGCAGAACGGGACAGGGGGCGCTTGAGCAGTACTTC
TRBJ1-3 NA 15 TRBV4-3 NA CASSQGTEFGNTIYF TGCGCCAGCAGCCAAGGGACAGAATTTGGAAACACCATATATTTT
TRBJ1-5 TRBD1 15 TRBV4-1 NA CASRRQGRGNQPQHF TGCGCCAGCAGGCGACAGGGAAGGGGCAATCAGCCCCAGCATTTT
TRBJ2-5 NA 15 TRBV6-2/TRBV6-3 NA CASSSVRLTGETQYF TGTGCCAGCAGCTCAGTCCGACTAACCGGAGAGACCCAGTACTTC
TRBJ1-1 NA 13 TRBV11-3 NA CASSAGRRTEAFF TGTGCCAGCAGCGCAGGAAGGAGAACTGAAGCTTTCTTT
TRBJ1-5 NA 15 TRBV6-6 NA CASSPTLKSNQPQHF TGTGCCAGCAGCCCGACCCTTAAGAGCAATCAGCCCCAGCATTTT
TRBJ2-1 NA 15 TRBV30 NA CACWGGVSSYNEQFF TGTGCCTGTTGGGGAGGAGTGAGCTCCTACAATGAGCAGTTCTTC
TRBJ1-1 NA 12 TRBV2 NA CASQGSDTEAFF TGTGCCAGCCAGGGCTCTGACACTGAAGCTTTCTTT
TRBJ2-7 NA 14 TRBV28 NA CASSLSGEWYEQYF TGTGCCAGCAGTCTATCAGGGGAATGGTACGAGCAGTACTTC
TRBJ2-3 NA 13 TRBV7-3 NA CASSTIGTDTQYF TGTGCCAGCAGCACCATTGGCACAGATACGCAGTATTTT
TRBJ1-1 NA 16 TRBV4-1 NA CASSPRDISSFSEAFF TGCGCCAGCAGCCCACGGGACATAAGTTCGTTTTCTGAAGCTTTCTTT
TRBJ1-2 NA 13 TRBV4-3 NA CASSQEISYGYTF TGCGCCAGCAGCCAAGAGATCAGTTATGGCTACACCTTC
TRBJ1-1 NA 15 TRBV7-3 NA CASRLNSGPNTEAFF TGTGCCAGCAGATTGAACTCCGGGCCGAACACTGAAGCTTTCTTT
TRBJ2-3 NA 13 TRBV7-3 NA CASSLVREDTQYF TGTGCCAGCAGCTTAGTACGGGAAGATACGCAGTATTTT
TRBJ1-2 TRBD1 16 TRBV10-3 NA CAISSDGTGVRYGYTF TGTGCCATCAGTTCCGACGGGACAGGGGTTCGCTATGGCTACACCTTC
TRBJ1-3 TRBD1 15 TRBV4-1 NA CASTQGQGTGNTIYF TGCGCCAGCACCCAGGGACAGGGTACAGGAAACACCATATATTTT
TRBJ1-3 NA 14 TRBV6-2/TRBV6-3 NA CASSYSREGNTIYF TGTGCCAGCAGTTACAGCAGGGAAGGAAACACCATATATTTT
TRBJ2-7 NA 13 TRBV19 NA CASSRQMDYEQYF TGTGCCAGTAGTCGACAGATGGACTACGAGCAGTACTTC
TRBJ1-5 TRBD1 15 TRBV6-2/TRBV6-3 NA CASSFGQVSNQPQHF TGTGCCAGCAGTTTCGGACAGGTTAGCAATCAGCCCCAGCATTTT
TRBJ2-7 TRBD1 14 TRBV6-2/TRBV6-3 once CASSWTGSGYEQYF TGTGCCAGCAGTTGGACAGGGTCCGGCTACGAGCAGTACTTC
TRBJ2-3 TRBD1 16 TRBV10-3 NA CAISLTGAGGTDTQYF TGTGCCATCAGTCTAACAGGGGCAGGGGGCACAGATACGCAGTATTTT
TRBJ2-5 NA 14 TRBV9 NA CASSPDLGQETQYF TGTGCCAGCAGTCCTGATCTAGGACAAGAGACCCAGTACTTC
TRBJ1-5 NA 15 TRBV19 NA CASAGAPGGDQPQHF TGTGCCAGTGCAGGGGCCCCCGGGGGGGATCAGCCCCAGCATTTT
TRBJ1-1 NA 14 TRBV30 NA CAWRFFRENTEAFF TGTGCCTGGAGATTTTTTCGGGAGAACACTGAAGCTTTCTTT
TRBJ2-1 NA 14 TRBV5-1 NA CASSLVPLYNEQFF TGCGCCAGCAGCTTGGTGCCACTCTACAATGAGCAGTTCTTC
TRBJ2-5 NA 14 TRBV7-9 NA CASSLAAGSETQYF TGTGCCAGCAGCTTAGCGGCGGGCTCAGAGACCCAGTACTTC
TRBJ1-2 NA 16 TRBV7-9 NA CASSSAQRQGRRGYTF TGTGCCAGCAGCTCCGCCCAGAGGCAGGGTCGGCGTGGCTACACCTTC
TRBJ2-7 NA 14 TRBV11-2 NA CASSLDPATYEQYF TGTGCCAGCAGCTTAGATCCAGCGACCTACGAGCAGTACTTC
TRBJ2-2 NA 13 TRBV9 NA CASSPSVTGELFF TGTGCCAGCAGCCCCAGTGTAACCGGGGAGCTGTTTTTT